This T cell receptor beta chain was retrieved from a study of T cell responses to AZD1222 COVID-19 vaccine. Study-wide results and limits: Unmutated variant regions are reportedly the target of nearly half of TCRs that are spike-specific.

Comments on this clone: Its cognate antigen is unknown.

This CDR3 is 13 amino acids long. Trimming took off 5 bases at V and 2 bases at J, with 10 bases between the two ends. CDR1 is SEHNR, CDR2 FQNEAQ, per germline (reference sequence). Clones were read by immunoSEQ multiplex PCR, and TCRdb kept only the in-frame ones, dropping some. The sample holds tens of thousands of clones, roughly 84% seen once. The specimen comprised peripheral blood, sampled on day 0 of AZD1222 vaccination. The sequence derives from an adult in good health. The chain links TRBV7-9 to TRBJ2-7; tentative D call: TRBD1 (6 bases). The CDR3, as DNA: TGTGCCAGCAGCGGACAGCCAGCCTACGAGCAGTACTTC. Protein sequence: CASSGQPAYEQYF.